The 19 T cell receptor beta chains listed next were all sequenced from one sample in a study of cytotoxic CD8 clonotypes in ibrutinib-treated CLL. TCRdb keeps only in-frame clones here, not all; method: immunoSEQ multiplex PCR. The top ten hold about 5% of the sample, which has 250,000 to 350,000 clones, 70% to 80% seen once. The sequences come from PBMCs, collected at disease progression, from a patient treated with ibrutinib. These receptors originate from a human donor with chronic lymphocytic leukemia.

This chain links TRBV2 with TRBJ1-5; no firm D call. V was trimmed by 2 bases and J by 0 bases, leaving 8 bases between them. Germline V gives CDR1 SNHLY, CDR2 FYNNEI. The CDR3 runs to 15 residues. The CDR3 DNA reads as TGTGCCAGCAGTGAAAGGATCTATAGCAATCAGCCCCAGCATTTT. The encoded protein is CASSERIYSNQPQHF.

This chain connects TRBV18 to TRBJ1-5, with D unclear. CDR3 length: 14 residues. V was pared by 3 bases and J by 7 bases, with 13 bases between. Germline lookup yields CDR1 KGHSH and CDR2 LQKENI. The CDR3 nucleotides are TGTGCCAGCTCACCGTGGCCGGAGGGACAGCCCCAGCATTTT. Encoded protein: CASSPWPEGQPQHF.

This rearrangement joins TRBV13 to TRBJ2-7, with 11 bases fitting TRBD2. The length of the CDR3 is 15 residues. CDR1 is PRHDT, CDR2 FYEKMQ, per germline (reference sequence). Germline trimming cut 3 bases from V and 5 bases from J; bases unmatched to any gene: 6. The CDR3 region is CASSFASGRFNEQYF. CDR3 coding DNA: TGTGCCAGCAGCTTCGCTAGCGGGAGGTTCAACGAGCAGTACTTC.

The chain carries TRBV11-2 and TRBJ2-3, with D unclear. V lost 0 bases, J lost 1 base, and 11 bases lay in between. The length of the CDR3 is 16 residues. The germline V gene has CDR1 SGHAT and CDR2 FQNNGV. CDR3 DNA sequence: TGTGCCAGCAGCTTAGATCCAGCCTATGGCACAGATACGCAGTATTTT. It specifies CASSLDPAYGTDTQYF. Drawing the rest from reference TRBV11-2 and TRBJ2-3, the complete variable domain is EAGVAQSPRYKIIEKRQSVAFWCNPISGHATLYWYQQILGQGPKLLIQFQNNGVVDDSQLPKDRFSAERLKGVDSTLKIQPAKLEDSAVYLCASSLDPAYGTDTQYFGPGTRLTVL.

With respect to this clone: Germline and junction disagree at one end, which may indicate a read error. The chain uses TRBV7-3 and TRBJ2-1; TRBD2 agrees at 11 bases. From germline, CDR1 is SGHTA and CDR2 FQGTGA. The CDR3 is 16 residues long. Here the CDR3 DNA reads TGTGCCAGCGGAACTAGCGGGAGTAGTGTCTACAATGAGCAATTCTTC. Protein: CASGTSGSSVYNEQFF.

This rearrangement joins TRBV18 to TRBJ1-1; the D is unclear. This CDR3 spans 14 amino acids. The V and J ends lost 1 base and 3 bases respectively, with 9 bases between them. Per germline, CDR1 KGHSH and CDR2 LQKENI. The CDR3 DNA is TGTGCCAGCTCACCACTAGGAGGACACACTGAAGCTTTCTTT. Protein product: CASSPLGGHTEAFF.

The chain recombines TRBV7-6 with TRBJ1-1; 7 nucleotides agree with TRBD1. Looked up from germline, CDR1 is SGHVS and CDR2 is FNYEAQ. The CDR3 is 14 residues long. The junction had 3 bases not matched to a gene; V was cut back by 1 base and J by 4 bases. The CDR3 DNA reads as TGTGCCAGCAGCTTAGAAGGGGGCGGCACTGAAGCTTTCTTT. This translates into CASSLEGGGTEAFF.

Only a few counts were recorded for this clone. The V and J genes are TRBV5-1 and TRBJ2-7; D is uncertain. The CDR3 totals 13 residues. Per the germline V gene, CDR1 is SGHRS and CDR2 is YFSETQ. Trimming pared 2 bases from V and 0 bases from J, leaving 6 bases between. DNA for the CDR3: TGCGCCAGCAGCTTCTCTAGCTCCTACGAGCAGTACTTC. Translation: CASSFSSSYEQYF.

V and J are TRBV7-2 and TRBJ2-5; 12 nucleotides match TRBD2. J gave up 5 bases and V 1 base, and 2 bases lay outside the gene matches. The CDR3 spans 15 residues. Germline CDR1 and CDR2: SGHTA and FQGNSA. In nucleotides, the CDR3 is TGTGCCAGCAGCTTAGATACTAGCGGGGGGGAGACCCAGTACTTC. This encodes CASSLDTSGGETQYF.

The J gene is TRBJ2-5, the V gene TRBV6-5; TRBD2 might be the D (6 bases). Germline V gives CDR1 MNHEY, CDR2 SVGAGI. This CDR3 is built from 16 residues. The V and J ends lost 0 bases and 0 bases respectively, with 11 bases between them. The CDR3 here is CASSYSGAGYQETQYF. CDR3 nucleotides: TGTGCCAGCAGTTACTCCGGGGCGGGGTACCAAGAGACCCAGTACTTC.

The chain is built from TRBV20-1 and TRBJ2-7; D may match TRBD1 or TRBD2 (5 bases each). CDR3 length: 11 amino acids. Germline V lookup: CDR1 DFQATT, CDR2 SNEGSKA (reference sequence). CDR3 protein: CGAGRIAEQYF. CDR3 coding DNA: TGCGGGGCGGGCAGGATCGCCGAGCAGTACTTC.

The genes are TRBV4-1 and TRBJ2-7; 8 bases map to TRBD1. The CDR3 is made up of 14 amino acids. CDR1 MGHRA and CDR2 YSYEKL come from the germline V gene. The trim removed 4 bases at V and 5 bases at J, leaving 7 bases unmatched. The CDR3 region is CASSRRDRIHEQYF. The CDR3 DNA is TGCGCCAGCAGCCGCCGGGACAGGATTCACGAGCAGTACTTC.

The CDR3 nucleotides read TGTGCCAGCAGTGCCCGACAGGCGAGCTCCTACGAGCAGTACTTC. Translated, it gives CASSARQASSYEQYF. The chain has TRBV6-5 and TRBJ2-7; the D gene is possibly TRBD1 (6 bases). Trimming took 5 bases from V and 0 from J, leaving 14 bases between them. CDR3 length: 15 amino acids. The V gene's germline CDR1 is MNHEY and CDR2 SVGAGI.

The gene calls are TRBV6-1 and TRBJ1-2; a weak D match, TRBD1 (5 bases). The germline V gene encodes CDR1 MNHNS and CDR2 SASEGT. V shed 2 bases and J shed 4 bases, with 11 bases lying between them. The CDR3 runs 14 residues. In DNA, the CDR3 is TGTGCCAGCAGTGAAAGGGGATTGGGCTATGGCTACACCTTC. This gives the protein CASSERGLGYGYTF.

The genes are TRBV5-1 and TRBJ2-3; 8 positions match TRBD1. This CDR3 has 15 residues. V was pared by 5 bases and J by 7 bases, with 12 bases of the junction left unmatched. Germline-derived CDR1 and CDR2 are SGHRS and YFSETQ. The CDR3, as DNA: TGCGCCAGCAGTGCCGGGGGCCAGGGGGCCAATACGCAGTATTTT. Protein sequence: CASSAGGQGANTQYF.

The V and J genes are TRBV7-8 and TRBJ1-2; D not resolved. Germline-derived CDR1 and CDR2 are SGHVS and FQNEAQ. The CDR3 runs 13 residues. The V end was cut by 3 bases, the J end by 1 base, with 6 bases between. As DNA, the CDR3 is TGTGCCAGCAGCTTCTGGGGTAACTATGGCTACACCTTC. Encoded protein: CASSFWGNYGYTF.

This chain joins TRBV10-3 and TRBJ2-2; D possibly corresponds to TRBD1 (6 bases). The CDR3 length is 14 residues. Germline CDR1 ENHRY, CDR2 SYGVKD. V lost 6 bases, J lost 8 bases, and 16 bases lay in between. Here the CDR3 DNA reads TGTGCCATCAGGGGTACAGGGCTCGAGGGGGAGCTGTTTTTT. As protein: CAIRGTGLEGELFF.

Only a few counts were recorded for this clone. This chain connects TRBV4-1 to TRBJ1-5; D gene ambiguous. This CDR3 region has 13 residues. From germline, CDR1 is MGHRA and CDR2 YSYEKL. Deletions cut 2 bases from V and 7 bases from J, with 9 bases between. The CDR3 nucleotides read TGCGCCAGCAGCCAACGTGCAGGCCAGCCCCAGCATTTT. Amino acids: CASSQRAGQPQHF.

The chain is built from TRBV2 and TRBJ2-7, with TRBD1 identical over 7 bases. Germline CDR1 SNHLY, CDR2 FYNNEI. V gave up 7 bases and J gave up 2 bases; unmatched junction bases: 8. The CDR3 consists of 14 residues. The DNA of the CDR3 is TGTGCCAGCACACCTCGGGACAGTCCCTACGAGCAGTACTTC. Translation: CASTPRDSPYEQYF. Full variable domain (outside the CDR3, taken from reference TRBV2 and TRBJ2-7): EPEVTQTPSHQVTQMGQEVILRCVPISNHLYFYWYRQILGQKVEFLVSFYNNEISEKSEIFDDQFSVERPDGSNFTLKIRSTKLEDSAMYFCASTPRDSPYEQYFGPGTRLTVT.